This TCR beta chain emerged from a study of blood T cell repertoires in COVID-19. Study details: Specimens from acute and convalescent COVID-19 originated in the United States, Italy and Spain.

Across 20 to 25 US areas, participants ranged in age from roughly 18 to 89 years. Symptom resolution, clearance, or two negative PCRs marked donors in Cohort 3 as recovered. V lost 8 bases to trimming and J lost 4 bases; unmatched junction nucleotides: 8. The CDR3 extends over 14 amino acids. Germline loops: CDR1 ENHRY, CDR2 SYGVKD. In the original workflow: Estimated nucleated cell counts came from reference gene primer amplification. TCRdb keeps only in-frame clones here, not all; method: immunoSEQ multiplex PCR. The V and J calls and clone size are taken from that table; D and trimming were inferred from the DNA. The sample consists of around 380,000 clones, 80% to 90% of them appearing once.

The sample comprised PBMCs or T cells enriched from blood (not recorded which). The chain joins TRBV10-3 to TRBJ1-2; the match to TRBD1 covers 9 bases. The receptor was isolated from a man aged 25 to 40 who had recovered from COVID-19. The CDR3: CAIAQGAASYGYTF. In DNA, the CDR3 is TGTGCCATCGCACAGGGGGCTGCTTCCTATGGCTACACCTTC.